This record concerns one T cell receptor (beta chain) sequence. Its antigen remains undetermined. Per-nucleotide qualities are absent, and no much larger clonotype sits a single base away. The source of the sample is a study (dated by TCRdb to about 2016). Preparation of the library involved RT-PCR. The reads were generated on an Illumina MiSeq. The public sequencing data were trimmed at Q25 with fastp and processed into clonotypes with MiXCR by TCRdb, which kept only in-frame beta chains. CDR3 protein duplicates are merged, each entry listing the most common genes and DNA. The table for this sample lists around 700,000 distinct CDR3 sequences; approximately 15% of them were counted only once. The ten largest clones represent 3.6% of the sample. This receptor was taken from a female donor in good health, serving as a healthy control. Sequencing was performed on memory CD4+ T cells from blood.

The CDR3 reads as follows: CASSSQGSQGSYEQYF. The DNA reads TGTGCCAGCAGTTCACAGGGGTCACAGGGGTCCTACGAGCAGTACTTC. Rearrangement joined TRBV28 to TRBJ2-7, with TRBD1 matching 7 junction bases. Taken from cysteine to phenylalanine, the CDR3 has 16 residues. Here the CDR3 DNA is all that survives: 48 bases in frame from base 1. The germline V gene gives CDR1 as MDHEN and CDR2 as SYDVKM. Germline trimming: 4 bases from V, 1 base from J; junction bases outside gene matches: 10.